Below, one TCR beta chain is given with its context. Germline assignment: CDR1 KGHSH and CDR2 LQKENI. Trimming removed 1 base from V and 10 bases from J; junction bases left unmatched: 7. This CDR3 contains 15 residues. The entry originates in a study of T cells in Graves' hyperthyroidism and ophthalmopathy. It was RNA transcripts that yielded the amplified TCR beta CDR3 regions. The HTBI primer set was used in a first-round RT-PCR of the TCR CDR3. TCRdb ran MiXCR on the multiplex PCR reads and lists one entry per CDR3 protein. The sample carries 450,000 to 600,000 distinct CDR3 sequences, 15% to 20% recorded once.

This TCR was recovered from a man aged 40-49 years with Graves' ophthalmopathy. The sample consisted of blood. The chain couples TRBV18 to TRBJ1-4, with 9 bases aligning to TRBD1. The chain's CDR3 is CASSPQTGTGTKLFF. Written as DNA, the CDR3 is TGTGCCAGCTCACCACAAACCGGGACAGGGACAAAACTGTTTTTT.